Listed below are T cell receptor beta chains from one sample, sequenced in a study of blood T cell repertoires in COVID-19. Repertoires were generated with immunoSEQ multiplex PCR, while TCRdb's copy carries only in-frame clones and drops some. The sample has over 60,000 clones, 90% seen once; the top ten hold around a sixth. The sequenced sample was peripheral blood. All receptors derive from a woman of 80 years or more with active or convalescent COVID-19. CDR3s include the opening cysteine and the closing phenylalanine or tryptophan. The D gene is left open where the match is weak. Clone size is given for some rows only: seen once, a few or many times, or a class if the clone is expanded.

j_call | clone_size | cdr3_length | d_call | v_call | cdr3_nt | cdr3_aa
TRBJ1-2 | . | 13 | . | TRBV6-6 | TGTGCCAGCAGCCACCTGACAGGAAGTGGCTACACCTTC | CASSHLTGSGYTF
TRBJ1-1 | once | 10 | . | TRBV7-9 | TGTGCCAGTAGATCAACTGAAGCTTTCTTT | CASRSTEAFF
TRBJ1-2 | . | 11 | . | TRBV10-3 | TGTGCCATCTCAACAGGCCATGGCTACACCTTC | CAISTGHGYTF
TRBJ2-2 | . | 15 | . | TRBV7-6 | TGTGCCACCACCGGAGGGGTGGCGAACACCGGGGAGCTGTTTTTT | CATTGGVANTGELFF
TRBJ2-3 | . | 17 | TRBD2 | TRBV6-1 | TGTGCCAGCAGTGGGACTAGCGGGGGGCTCCCCCCAGATACGCAGTATTTT | CASSGTSGGLPPDTQYF
TRBJ1-2 | . | 15 | TRBD1 | TRBV19 | TGTGCCAGTAGTATAGAGGACAGGGGGCGGCATGGCTACACCTTC | CASSIEDRGRHGYTF
TRBJ2-5 | once | 17 | . | TRBV4-1 | TGCGCCAGCAGCCAAGGCCCAGGACTGCGCAGAGTGGAGACCCAGTACTTC | CASSQGPGLRRVETQYF
TRBJ1-6 | . | 15 | TRBD1 | TRBV6-2/TRBV6-3 | TGTGCCAGCAGTTACATGACAGGGGTTAATTCACCCCTCCACTTT | CASSYMTGVNSPLHF
TRBJ2-2 | once | 15 | TRBD1 | TRBV4-1 | TGCGCCAGCAGCCCCAGGGGGCAATACACCGGGGAGCTGTTTTTT | CASSPRGQYTGELFF
TRBJ1-6 | once | 13 | . | TRBV4-1 | TGCGCCAGCAGCCAAGATCCAGGTTCACCCCTCCACTTT | CASSQDPGSPLHF
TRBJ2-3 | . | 14 | TRBD2 | TRBV11-2 | TGTGCCAGCAGCCGACTAGCGGGGGTTCATACGCAGTATTTT | CASSRLAGVHTQYF
TRBJ1-3 | . | 17 | TRBD1 | TRBV2 | TGTGCCAGCCAGCCCATGGCGACAGGGCCCTCTGGAAACACCATATATTTT | CASQPMATGPSGNTIYF
TRBJ2-4 | few | 15 | . | TRBV28 | TGTGCCAGCAGTTTGACAGGGAGGGCCAAAAACATTCAGTACTTC | CASSLTGRAKNIQYF
TRBJ2-7 | . | 13 | TRBD2 | TRBV7-2 | TGTGCCAGCAGCTTAGCGGCTAGCGGGGGGCAGTACTTC | CASSLAASGGQYF
TRBJ1-2 | . | 14 | . | TRBV19 | TGTGCCAGTAGCGCCCGGGGGGCTAACTATGGCTACACCTTC | CASSARGANYGYTF
TRBJ2-3 | once | 17 | TRBD2 | TRBV7-9 | TGTGCCAGCAGCAACTTCCGGACTAGCTTCCCCACAGATACGCAGTATTTT | CASSNFRTSFPTDTQYF
TRBJ2-3 | . | 14 | . | TRBV11-3 | TGTGCCAGCAGCTTAGGTCCGACTTCAGATACGCAGTATTTT | CASSLGPTSDTQYF
TRBJ1-6 | . | 14 | . | TRBV4-1 | TGCGCCAGCAGCCAAGACACCAGGGTATCACCCCTCCACTTT | CASSQDTRVSPLHF
TRBJ1-4 | . | 15 | . | TRBV6-7 | TGTGCCAGCAGTTACGCCGAGCGGGCTAATGAAAAACTGTTTTTT | CASSYAERANEKLFF
TRBJ1-2 | few | 18 | . | TRBV28 | TGTGCCAGCAGTACTAACACCAAGGGGGGGGCGACTAACTATGGCTACACCTTC | CASSTNTKGGATNYGYTF
TRBJ2-7 | . | 16 | TRBD1 | TRBV6-6 | TGTGCCAGCAGTTACGTGGGGACAGGGGAAATCTACGAGCAGTACTTC | CASSYVGTGEIYEQYF
TRBJ1-2 | . | 19 | . | TRBV7-8 | TGTGCCAGCAGCTTATCTTTAGGGACATCCCTCGCGAGACGCTATGGCTACACCTTC | CASSLSLGTSLARRYGYTF